The 8 T cell receptor beta chains below were found in one sample sequenced in a study of cytomegalovirus exposure and HLA in healthy donors. PCR involved 60 Vbeta and 13 Jbeta primers. The table came from immunoSEQ multiplex PCR; TCRdb's copy has only in-frame clones and leaves some out. The repertoire consists of about 150,000 clones, with about 80% occurring once and the leading ten covering 1.7%. The specimen sequenced was PBMCs. The receptors derive from a woman aged 25 to 39 in good health and CMV-seronegative.

The gene calls are TRBV27 and TRBJ1-3, with 9 nucleotides matching TRBD1. From germline, CDR1 is MNHEY and CDR2 SMNVEV (reference sequence). The CDR3 is 15 residues long. With 4 bases clipped from V and 2 bases from J, the junction kept 3 bases outside the gene matches. This CDR3 is CASSSQGAAGNTIYF. CDR3 coding DNA: TGTGCCAGCAGTTCACAGGGGGCTGCTGGAAACACCATATATTTT.

V is TRBV6-5 and J is TRBJ1-1, with D unresolved. V dropped 6 bases and J dropped 1 base, with 6 bases sitting between them. CDR3 length: 12 amino acids. Germline V CDR1 and CDR2: MNHEY, SVGAGI. The CDR3 sequence is CASRSENTEAFF. The CDR3 DNA follows: TGTGCCAGCAGGTCAGAGAACACTGAAGCTTTCTTT.

The genes are TRBV4-2 and TRBJ2-1; D unresolved. CDR3 length equals 17 residues. V lost 0 bases to trimming and J lost 5 bases, with 17 bases between them. Germline V gene lookup returns CDR1 LGHNA and CDR2 YNFKEQ. The CDR3 spells CASSQDGEAGENNEQFF. The DNA for the CDR3 is TGTGCCAGCAGCCAAGACGGAGAAGCCGGAGAGAACAATGAGCAGTTCTTC.

Only a few counts were recorded for this clone. The chain has TRBV30 and TRBJ1-1; 9 bases map to TRBD1. Per germline, CDR1 GTSNPN and CDR2 SVGIG (reference sequence). This CDR3 spans 16 amino acids. V shed 1 base, J shed 1 base, and the junction held 7 bases outside the gene matches. DNA for the CDR3: TGTGCCTGGAGTGGGGACAGGGTAGGGGGGAACACTGAAGCTTTCTTT. As protein: CAWSGDRVGGNTEAFF.

The CDR3 coding sequence is TGTGCCAGCAGCAAGCCGGGAGCCTACGAGCAGTACTTC. Its protein product is CASSKPGAYEQYF. The V gene is TRBV7-9, the J gene TRBJ2-7; D might be TRBD2 (6 bases). This CDR3 contains 13 residues. The germline CDR1 and CDR2 sequences are SEHNR and FQNEAQ (reference sequence). Trimming shortened V by 5 bases and J by 2 bases, and 10 bases separated the two germline ends. The variable domain in full, with the rest retrieved from reference TRBV7-9 and TRBJ2-7, is DTGVSQNPRHKITKRGQNVTFRCDPISEHNRLYWYRQTLGQGPEFLTYFQNEAQLEKSRLLSDRFSAERPKGSFSTLEIQRTEQGDSAMYLCASSKPGAYEQYFGPGTRLTVT.

The table lists this clone with a count of one. The chain joins TRBV9 to TRBJ1-2, with 8 bases matching TRBD1. In germline, CDR1 is SGDLS, CDR2 YYNGEE. V was clipped by 3 bases and J by 4 bases; unmatched bases: 8. The CDR3 is 15 residues long. The DNA for the CDR3 is TGTGCCAGCAGCGAACTCCCGGGACAGGCCTATGGCTACACCTTC. As protein: CASSELPGQAYGYTF.

The table lists this clone with a few counts. The gene calls are TRBV7-2 and TRBJ1-6; possibly TRBD1 for D (6 bases). The ends were cut back, 4 bases at V and 7 bases at J, with 14 bases in the middle. The length of the CDR3 is 15 residues. Per germline, CDR1 SGHTA and CDR2 FQGNSA. CDR3 residues: CASSSLQGPNSPLHF. Written as DNA, the CDR3 is TGTGCCAGCAGCTCACTACAGGGACCGAATTCACCCCTCCACTTT.

This chain connects TRBV28 to TRBJ2-5, with a tentative D call TRBD2 (6 bases). Trimming stripped 6 bases from V and 11 bases from J, with 22 bases between. Germline CDR1 MDHEN, CDR2 SYDVKM. The CDR3 totals 14 residues. The CDR3 region has the DNA TGTGCCAGCAGCAGCCGGGACTCGAGAGGAGAGCAGTACTTC. Amino acids: CASSSRDSRGEQYF.